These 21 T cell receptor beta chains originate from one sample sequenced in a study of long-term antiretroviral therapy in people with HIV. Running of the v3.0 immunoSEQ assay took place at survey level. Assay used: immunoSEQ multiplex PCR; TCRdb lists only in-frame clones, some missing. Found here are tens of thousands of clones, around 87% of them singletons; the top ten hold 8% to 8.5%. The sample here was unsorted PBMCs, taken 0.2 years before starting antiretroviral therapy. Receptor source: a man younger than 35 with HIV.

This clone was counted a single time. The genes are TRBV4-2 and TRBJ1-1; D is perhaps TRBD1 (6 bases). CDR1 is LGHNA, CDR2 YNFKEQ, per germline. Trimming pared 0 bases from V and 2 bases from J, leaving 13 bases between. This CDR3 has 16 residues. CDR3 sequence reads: CASSQDWQGPNTEAFF. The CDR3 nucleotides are TGTGCCAGCAGCCAAGATTGGCAGGGGCCAAACACTGAAGCTTTCTTT.

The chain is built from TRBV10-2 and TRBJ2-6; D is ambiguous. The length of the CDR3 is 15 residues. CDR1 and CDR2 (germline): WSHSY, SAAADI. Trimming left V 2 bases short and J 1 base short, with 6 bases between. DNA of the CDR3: TGCGCCAGCAGTGAGCTGGGATCTGGGGCCAACGTCCTGACTTTC. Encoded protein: CASSELGSGANVLTF.

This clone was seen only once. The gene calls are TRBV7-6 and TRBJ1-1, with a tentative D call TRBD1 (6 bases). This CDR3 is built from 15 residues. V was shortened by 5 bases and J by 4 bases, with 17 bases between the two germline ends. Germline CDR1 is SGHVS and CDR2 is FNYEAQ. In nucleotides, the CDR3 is TGTGCCAGCAGCCCCTCGACAGGTCTGTTCACTGAAGCTTTCTTT. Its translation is CASSPSTGLFTEAFF.

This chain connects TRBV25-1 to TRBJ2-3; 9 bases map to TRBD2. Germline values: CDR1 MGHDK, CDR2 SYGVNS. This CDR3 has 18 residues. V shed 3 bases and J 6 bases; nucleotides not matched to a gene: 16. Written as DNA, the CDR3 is TGTGCCAGCAGTGAGGCTACCTACGGCGGGAGGGCCACGGATACGCAGTATTTT. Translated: CASSEATYGGRATDTQYF.

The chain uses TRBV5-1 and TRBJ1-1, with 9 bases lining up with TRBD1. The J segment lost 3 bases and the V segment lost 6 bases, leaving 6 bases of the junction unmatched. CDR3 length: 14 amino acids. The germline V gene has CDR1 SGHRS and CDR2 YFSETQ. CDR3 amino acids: CASKRTGADTEAFF. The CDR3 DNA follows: TGCGCCAGCAAAAGGACAGGGGCGGACACTGAAGCTTTCTTT.

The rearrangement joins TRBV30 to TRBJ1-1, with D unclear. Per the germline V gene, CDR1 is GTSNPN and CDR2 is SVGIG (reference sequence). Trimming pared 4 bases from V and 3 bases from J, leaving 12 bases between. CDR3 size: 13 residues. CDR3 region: CAWKIERDTEAFF. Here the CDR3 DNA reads TGTGCCTGGAAAATCGAGAGAGACACTGAAGCTTTCTTT.

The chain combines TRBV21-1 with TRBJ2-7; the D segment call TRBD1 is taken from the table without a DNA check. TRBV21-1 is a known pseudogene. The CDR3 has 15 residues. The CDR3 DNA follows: TGTGCCAGCAGCAAAGGGGACAGGGGCTCCTACGAGCAGTACTTC. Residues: CASSKGDRGSYEQYF.

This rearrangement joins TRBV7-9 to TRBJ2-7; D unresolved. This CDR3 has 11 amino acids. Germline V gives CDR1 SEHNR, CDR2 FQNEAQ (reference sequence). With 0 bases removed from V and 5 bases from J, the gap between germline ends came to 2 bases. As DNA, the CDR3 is TGTGCCAGCAGCTTAGCTAACGAGCAGTACTTC. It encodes CASSLANEQYF.

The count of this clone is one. The CDR3 sequence: CAIRGPGANVLTF. Here the CDR3 DNA reads TGTGCCATCCGGGGGCCTGGGGCCAACGTCCTGACTTTC. The gene calls are TRBV6-5 and TRBJ2-6; either TRBD1 or TRBD2 may supply D (6 bases each). The CDR3 is 13 amino acids. CDR1 MNHEY and CDR2 SVGAGI come from the germline V gene. V lost 10 bases, J lost 2 bases, and 9 bases lay in between.

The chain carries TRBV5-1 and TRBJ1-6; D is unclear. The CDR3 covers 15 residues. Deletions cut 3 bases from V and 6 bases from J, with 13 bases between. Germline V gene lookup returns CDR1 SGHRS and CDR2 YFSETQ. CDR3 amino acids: CASSSTGSPNSPLHF. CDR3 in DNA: TGCGCCAGCAGCTCAACGGGCTCTCCTAATTCACCCCTCCACTTT.

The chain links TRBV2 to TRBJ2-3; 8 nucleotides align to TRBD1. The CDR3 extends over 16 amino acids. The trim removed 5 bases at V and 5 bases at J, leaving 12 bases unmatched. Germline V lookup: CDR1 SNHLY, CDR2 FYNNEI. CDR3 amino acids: CASSSRSDRVVDTQYF. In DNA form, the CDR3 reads TGTGCCAGCAGTTCTAGATCGGACAGGGTAGTAGATACGCAGTATTTT.

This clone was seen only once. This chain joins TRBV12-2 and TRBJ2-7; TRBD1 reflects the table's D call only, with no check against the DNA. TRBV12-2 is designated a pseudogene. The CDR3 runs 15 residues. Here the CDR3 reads CASRLPEGTGAQQYF. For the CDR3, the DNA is TGTGCAAGTCGCTTACCCGAAGGGACAGGAGCCCAGCAGTACTTC.

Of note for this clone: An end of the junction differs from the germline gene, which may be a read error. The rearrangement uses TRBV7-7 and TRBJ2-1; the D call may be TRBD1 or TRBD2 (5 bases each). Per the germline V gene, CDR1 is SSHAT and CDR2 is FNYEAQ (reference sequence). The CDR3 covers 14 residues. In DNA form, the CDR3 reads TGTGCTAGCAGCTTAGAGGGTGGGGCGGATGAGCAGTTCTTC. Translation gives CASSLEGGADEQFF.

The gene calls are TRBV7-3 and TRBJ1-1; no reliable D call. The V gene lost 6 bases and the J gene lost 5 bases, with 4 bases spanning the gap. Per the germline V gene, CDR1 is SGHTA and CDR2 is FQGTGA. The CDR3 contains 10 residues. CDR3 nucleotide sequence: TGTGCCAGCAGTTGTACTGAAGCTTTCTTT. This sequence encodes CASSCTEAFF.

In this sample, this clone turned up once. The CDR3 loop reads CASSRTGTSEQYF. The CDR3 DNA follows: TGTGCCAGCAGCCGGACCGGGACTAGCGAGCAGTACTTC. The chain combines TRBV4-2 with TRBJ2-7, with TRBD2 matching 8 bases. V was clipped by 4 bases and J by 6 bases; unmatched bases: 5. Looked up from germline, CDR1 is LGHNA and CDR2 is YNFKEQ. This CDR3 contains 13 residues.

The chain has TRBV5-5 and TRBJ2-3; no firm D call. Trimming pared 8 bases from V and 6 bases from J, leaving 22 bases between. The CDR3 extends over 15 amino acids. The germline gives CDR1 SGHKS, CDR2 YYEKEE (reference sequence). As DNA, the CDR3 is TGTGCCAGTAGTGACAATCCCCCAACGGCGGATACGCAGTATTTT. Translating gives CASSDNPPTADTQYF.

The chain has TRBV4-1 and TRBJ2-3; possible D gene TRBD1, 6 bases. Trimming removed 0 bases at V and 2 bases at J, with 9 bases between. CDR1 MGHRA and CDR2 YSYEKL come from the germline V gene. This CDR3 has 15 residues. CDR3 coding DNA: TGCGCCAGCAGCCAAGAAACAGGGAACACAGATACGCAGTATTTT. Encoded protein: CASSQETGNTDTQYF.

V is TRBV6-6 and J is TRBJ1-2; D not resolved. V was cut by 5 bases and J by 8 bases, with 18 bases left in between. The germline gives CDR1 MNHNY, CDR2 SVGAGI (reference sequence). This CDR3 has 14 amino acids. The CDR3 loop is CASSPIPEAKGYTF. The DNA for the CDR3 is TGTGCCAGCAGTCCTATCCCTGAGGCCAAGGGCTACACCTTC.

CDR3 nucleotide sequence: TGTGCCAGCAGTGACCCAGGGGGCACCGGGGAGCTGTTTTTT. This gives the protein CASSDPGGTGELFF. The J gene is TRBJ2-2, the V gene TRBV6-4; 7 nucleotides match TRBD1. The V and J ends lost 2 bases and 4 bases, in that order; junction bases with no gene match: 1. The CDR3 is 14 amino acids. Germline CDR1 is MRHNA and CDR2 is SNTAGT.

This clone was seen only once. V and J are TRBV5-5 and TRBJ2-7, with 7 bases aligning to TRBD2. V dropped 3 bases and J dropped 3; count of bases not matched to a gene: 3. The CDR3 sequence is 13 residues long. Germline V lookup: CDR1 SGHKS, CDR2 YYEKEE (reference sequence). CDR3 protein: CASSYGTNYEQYF. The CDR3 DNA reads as TGTGCCAGCAGCTACGGGACTAACTACGAGCAGTACTTC.

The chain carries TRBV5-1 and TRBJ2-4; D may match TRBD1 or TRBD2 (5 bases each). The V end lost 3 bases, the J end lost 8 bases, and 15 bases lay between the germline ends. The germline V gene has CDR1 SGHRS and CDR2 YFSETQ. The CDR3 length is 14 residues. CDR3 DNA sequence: TGCGCCAGCAGCTCGGGACCTACGAGCGACATTCAGTACTTC. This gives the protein CASSSGPTSDIQYF.